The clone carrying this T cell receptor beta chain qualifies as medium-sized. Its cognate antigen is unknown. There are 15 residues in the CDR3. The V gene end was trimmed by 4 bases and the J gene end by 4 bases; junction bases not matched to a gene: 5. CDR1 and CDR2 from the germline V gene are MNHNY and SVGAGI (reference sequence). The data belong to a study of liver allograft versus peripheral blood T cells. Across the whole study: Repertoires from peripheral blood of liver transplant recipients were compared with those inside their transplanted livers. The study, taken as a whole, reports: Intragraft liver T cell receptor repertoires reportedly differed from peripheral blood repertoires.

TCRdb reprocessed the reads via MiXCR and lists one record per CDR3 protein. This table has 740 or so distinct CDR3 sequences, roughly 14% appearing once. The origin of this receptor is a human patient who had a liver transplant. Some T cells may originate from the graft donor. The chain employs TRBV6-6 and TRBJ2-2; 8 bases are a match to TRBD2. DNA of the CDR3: TGTGCCAGCAGTTCATGGACTAGCAGCACCGGGGAGCTGTTTTTT. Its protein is CASSSWTSSTGELFF.